Detailed here is one TCR beta chain. Its antigen is not identified. The data derive from a study of shared clonotypes between healthy human individuals. Across the study: CD4 naive and memory got three plates each, CD8 naive two, CD8 memory one. Study-wide findings and caveats: The sole specimen, blood, was sampled, and tissue repertoires likely differ. Naive CD4 clonotypes were shared across a handful of donors at 4.5% to 6%.

TCRdb's table, derived via immunoSEQ multiplex PCR, lists solely in-frame clones and lacks some. Of millions of clones detected, about 95% appear once; the ten largest clones hold around 1.1%. It was CD45RO-negative cells, positively selected for CCR7, that made up naive CD8 cells, with terminally differentiated effector memory CD45RA+ cells excluded. The CDR3 has 14 amino acids. The germline V and J ends were trimmed by 8 bases and 2 bases, with 16 bases remaining between them. CDR1 is MNHEY and CDR2 is SVGAGI in the germline V gene. Sample: naive CD8+ T cells sorted from blood. The receptor comes from a man aged 18 to 29 in good health. The gene calls are TRBV6-5 and TRBJ2-7, with D tentatively TRBD1 or TRBD2 (5 bases each). For the CDR3, the DNA is TGTGCCAGCGGTTCAGGGACCATTCCCTACGAGCAGTACTTC. Its translation: CASGSGTIPYEQYF.